This T cell receptor (beta chain) was recovered during a study of blood T cell repertoires in COVID-19. Study-wide background: Samples of COVID-19 (acute and convalescent) were obtained from the United States, Italy and Spain.

CDR1 and CDR2 from the germline V gene are LNHNV and YYDKDF (reference sequence). The CDR3 totals 13 residues. V was trimmed by 8 bases and J by 6 bases, leaving 16 bases between them. As handled by the study authors: Nucleated cell number was recorded as an estimate derived from reference gene primer amplification. Profiled with immunoSEQ multiplex PCR; TCRdb holds only in-frame clones, not every one. That table supplies the V and J calls and clone size; D and trimming were determined from the DNA. The table has 120,000 or so clones, 60% to 80% seen once. V and J are TRBV15 and TRBJ1-2; TRBD1 might be the D (6 bases). The sample was peripheral blood. The receptor's source is a man aged 55-75 years with acute or convalescent COVID-19. In DNA form, the CDR3 reads TGTGCCACCTACACATTACAGGGCGATGGCTACACCTTC. Translated, it gives CATYTLQGDGYTF.